Sequencing of this TCR beta chain was carried out in a study of T-cell reconstitution after alpha-beta-depleted transplantation in children. Construction of the TCRbeta library involved unique molecular identifiers. Using its own MiXCR run on the PCR reads, TCRdb lists one record per CDR3 protein. The sample lists hundreds of thousands of distinct CDR3 sequences; 9.5% to 13% were seen once. Germline CDR1 and CDR2: LGHDT and YNNKEL (reference sequence). This CDR3 is 17 amino acids long. Trimming cost V 4 bases and J 6 bases; bases outside gene matches: 15. This TCR was recovered from a male patient between 2 and 15 years old who had a stem cell transplant for chronic granulomatous disease, so the T cells may come from the graft donor. This chain joins TRBV3-1 and TRBJ2-1, with 7 positions matching TRBD2. Sequenced here: peripheral blood, sampled 180 days after TCRalphabeta/CD19-depleted stem cell transplant. The CDR3: CASSPYASGGQGNEQFF. DNA for the CDR3: TGTGCCAGCAGCCCCTACGCCTCGGGAGGTCAGGGCAATGAGCAGTTCTTC.